The clone carrying this TCR beta chain was picked up many times. The CDR3 sequence is 17 residues long. Trimming shortened V by 4 bases and J by 1 base, and 19 bases separated the two germline ends. The germline CDR1 and CDR2 sequences are DFQATT and SNEGSKA (reference sequence). The sample comes from a study of neurological immune-mediated disorders. With 10-nucleotide random UMIs included, cDNA was synthesized by 5'RACE. MiXCR, applied by TCRdb to the 5' RACE reads, yields one record per CDR3 protein. The repertoire includes approximately 60,000 distinct CDR3 sequences, more than 3.5% of them detected once, and around 2.6% sits in the top ten.

Specimen: PBMCs. J is TRBJ2-2 and V is TRBV20-1; D may be TRBD2 (7 bases). The TCR originated in a middle-aged man with multiple sclerosis. As DNA, the CDR3 is TGCAGTGCTAAGGGGGTTACGGGGGGCCAGAACACCGGGGAGCTGTTTTTT. Translated, it gives CSAKGVTGGQNTGELFF.